These 24 T cell receptor beta chains were sequenced from one sample in a study of PD-1 blockade in classical Hodgkin lymphoma. All the patients suffered relapse after autologous stem cell transplantation, and brentuximab vedotin exposure differed. Clones were sequenced by immunoSEQ multiplex PCR, and TCRdb holds only the in-frame ones, with some missing. The repertoire includes approximately 57,000 clones, approximately 90% of them detected once, and roughly a tenth sits in the top ten. The sequencing here drew on peripheral blood mononuclear cells (PBMCs), taken before the second cycle of nivolumab. The receptors come from a human donor with classical Hodgkin lymphoma.

Only one count was recorded for this clone. This chain connects TRBV30 to TRBJ1-2; tentatively, D is TRBD1 (6 bases). Per the germline V gene, CDR1 is GTSNPN and CDR2 is SVGIG (reference sequence). This CDR3 is 10 amino acids long. The V end lost 4 bases, the J end lost 8 bases, and 8 bases lay between the germline ends. The CDR3 loop is CAWTGDGYTF. The CDR3 DNA is TGTGCCTGGACAGGGGACGGCTACACCTTC.

The J gene is TRBJ2-2, the V gene TRBV27; 7 bases are a match to TRBD2. The CDR3 covers 14 residues. Germline V gene data show CDR1 as MNHEY and CDR2 as SMNVEV (reference sequence). V lost 7 bases to trimming and J lost 5 bases; unmatched junction nucleotides: 7. The CDR3 protein is CASTRGEGTGELFF. The CDR3 coding sequence is TGTGCCAGCACCCGGGGGGAGGGTACCGGGGAGCTGTTTTTT.

J is TRBJ2-7 and V is TRBV10-3, with 8 bases matching TRBD1. This CDR3 region has 19 residues. V shed 2 bases and J 2 bases; nucleotides not matched to a gene: 17. Germline V CDR1 and CDR2: ENHRY, SYGVKD. The CDR3, as DNA: TGTGCCATCAGTGAGGCGTTCCCGACAGGGGCGAAACCTACCTACGAGCAGTACTTC. It translates to CAISEAFPTGAKPTYEQYF.

This chain links TRBV19 with TRBJ2-6, with D maybe TRBD1 (5 bases). Germline V gives CDR1 LNHDA, CDR2 SQIVND (reference sequence). This CDR3 has 15 residues. The V gene lost 10 bases and the J gene lost 0 bases, with 13 bases spanning the gap. CDR3 region: CATYDSGSGANVLTF. The CDR3 DNA sequence: TGTGCCACTTACGACAGTGGCTCTGGGGCCAACGTCCTGACTTTC.

The rearrangement uses TRBV28 and TRBJ2-7; 10 nucleotides match TRBD2. Germline CDR1 is MDHEN and CDR2 is SYDVKM. V trimming: 5 bases; J trimming: 7 bases; junction bases outside the gene matches: 11. The CDR3 sequence is 15 residues long. The CDR3 coding sequence is TGTGCCAGCAGTGCTCCTAGCGGGAGTGTGAGGGAGCAGTACTTC. Translating gives CASSAPSGSVREQYF.

The chain links TRBV7-2 to TRBJ2-1, with unresolved D. CDR1 is SGHTA, CDR2 FQGNSA, per germline. The length of the CDR3 is 12 residues. The V end lost 1 base, the J end lost 7 bases, and 5 bases lay between the germline ends. The CDR3 is CASSLVVNEQFF. The CDR3 coding sequence is TGTGCCAGCAGCTTAGTAGTTAATGAGCAGTTCTTC.

This clone was counted only a few times. CDR3 DNA sequence: TGCAGCGTTGAAGTGGGACGGCTAGCCAAAAACATTCAGTACTTC. It encodes CSVEVGRLAKNIQYF. The chain combines TRBV29-1 with TRBJ2-4; the D gene could be TRBD1 or TRBD2 (5 bases each). This CDR3 spans 15 amino acids. CDR1 and CDR2 (germline): SQVTM, ANQGSEA. Deletions cut 1 base from V and 0 bases from J, with 10 bases between.

The V call is TRBV2, the J call TRBJ1-2; 7 bases map to TRBD1. Germline V lookup: CDR1 SNHLY, CDR2 FYNNEI. V trimming: 6 bases; J trimming: 5 bases; junction bases outside the gene matches: 12. This CDR3 spans 15 amino acids. The CDR3 loop is CASRNRDREAYGYTF. DNA of the CDR3: TGTGCCAGCAGGAACCGTGACAGGGAGGCGTATGGCTACACCTTC.

This clone occurred once. This chain connects TRBV5-6 to TRBJ2-7; D is uncertain. Per the germline V gene, CDR1 is SGHDT and CDR2 is YYEEEE. CDR3 size: 14 residues. Trimming cost V 4 bases and J 0 bases, with 11 bases left between them. The CDR3 nucleotides are TGTGCCAGCAGCCTCGATGGTAGCTCCTACGAGCAGTACTTC. Translated, it gives CASSLDGSSYEQYF. The full variable domain, rest sourced from reference TRBV5-6 and TRBJ2-7, is DAGVTQSPTHLIKTRGQQVTLRCSPKSGHDTVSWYQQALGQGPQFIFQYYEEEERQRGNFPDRFSGHQFPNYSSELNVNALLLGDSALYLCASSLDGSSYEQYFGPGTRLTVT.

The chain links TRBV9 to TRBJ1-1, with 7 nucleotides matching TRBD1. The CDR3 runs 16 residues. Germline loops: CDR1 SGDLS, CDR2 YYNGEE. V lost 3 bases to trimming and J lost 4 bases; unmatched junction nucleotides: 12. The CDR3 coding sequence is TGTGCCAGCAGCGCCGGGACAGACGTCTCGAGCACTGAAGCTTTCTTT. It translates to CASSAGTDVSSTEAFF.

The chain employs TRBV7-9 and TRBJ2-7; D is unclear. The V end was cut by 4 bases, the J end by 5 bases, with 9 bases between. The CDR3 is 12 residues long. Germline CDR1 and CDR2: SEHNR and FQNEAQ (reference sequence). Written as DNA, the CDR3 is TGTGCCAGCAGCTACGTCGAGAACGAGCAGTACTTC. Protein: CASSYVENEQYF.

This chain connects TRBV10-3 to TRBJ1-1; D possibly corresponds to TRBD1 (6 bases). This CDR3 contains 13 residues. Germline CDR1 ENHRY, CDR2 SYGVKD. Trimming left V 7 bases short and J 3 bases short, with 12 bases between. CDR3 nucleotide sequence: TGTGCCATCATGTCTGAGGGGGACACTGAAGCTTTCTTT. Translated, it gives CAIMSEGDTEAFF.

Here the CDR3 DNA reads TGTGCCAGCAGCTTCGGCGGGAGTTTGATTAGGAATGAGCAGTTCTTC. It yields the protein CASSFGGSLIRNEQFF. The chain couples TRBV7-2 to TRBJ2-1; 7 nucleotides match TRBD2. The V and J ends lost 3 bases and 7 bases, in that order; junction bases with no gene match: 12. Germline V gene data show CDR1 as SGHTA and CDR2 as FQGNSA. The CDR3 runs 16 residues.

DNA of the CDR3: TGTGCCAGCAGCTGGATGCCCGGGACAGGGGGCGGCTACGAGCAGTACTTC. Translated, it gives CASSWMPGTGGGYEQYF. V is TRBV5-4 and J is TRBJ2-5, with 12 bases identical to TRBD1. The better agreement between TRBJ2-7 and the DNA end casts doubt on the J call. Germline CDR1 SGHNT, CDR2 YYREEE (reference sequence). The CDR3 totals 17 residues.

V is TRBV30 and J is TRBJ2-3; 9 bases align to TRBD2. Trimming took 2 bases from V and 2 from J; bases not matched to a gene: 5. The CDR3 has 15 amino acids. Germline V gene lookup returns CDR1 GTSNPN and CDR2 SVGIG (reference sequence). This chain's CDR3 is CAWSRGGGDTDTQYF. The CDR3, as DNA: TGTGCCTGGAGTCGTGGCGGGGGGGACACAGATACGCAGTATTTT.

The J gene is TRBJ1-3, the V gene TRBV2; D gene uncertain. CDR1 is SNHLY and CDR2 is FYNNEI in the germline V gene. The CDR3 has 15 amino acids. V was pared by 6 bases and J by 0 bases, with 12 bases between. The chain's CDR3 is CASREATSSGNTIYF. The CDR3 region has the DNA TGTGCCAGCAGGGAGGCAACTAGCTCTGGAAACACCATATATTTT.

V usage is TRBV19 and J usage is TRBJ2-7, with TRBD1 matching 9 bases. The CDR3 totals 15 residues. Germline trimming cut 2 bases from V and 3 bases from J; bases unmatched to any gene: 5. Looked up from germline, CDR1 is LNHDA and CDR2 is SQIVND (reference sequence). The CDR3 region has the DNA TGTGCCAGTAGTATATCTGGACAGGGGAACTACGAGCAGTACTTC. Its translation is CASSISGQGNYEQYF.

The V call is TRBV6-4, the J call TRBJ2-3; D unresolved. V was clipped by 1 base and J by 10 bases, with 12 bases between them. CDR1 and CDR2 from the germline V gene are MRHNA and SNTAGT. The CDR3 sequence is 13 residues long. As DNA, the CDR3 is TGTGCCAGCAGTGACTTCGGATCCCCTCCGCAGTATTTT. Amino acids: CASSDFGSPPQYF.

V is TRBV5-1 and J is TRBJ1-1; no clear D gene. The CDR3 runs to 13 residues. The V gene lost 4 bases and the J gene lost 2 bases, with 9 bases spanning the gap. Germline CDR1 SGHRS, CDR2 YFSETQ. In nucleotides, the CDR3 is TGCGCCAGCAGCGACGGAAGCAACACTGAAGCTTTCTTT. Its protein product is CASSDGSNTEAFF.

This chain connects TRBV6-1 to TRBJ2-1; D is uncertain. This CDR3 is 14 amino acids long. Germline CDR1 and CDR2: MNHNS and SASEGT. Trimming took 2 bases from V and 5 from J, leaving 10 bases between them. The CDR3 protein is CASSEYGSHNEQFF. CDR3 coding DNA: TGTGCCAGCAGTGAATACGGCTCGCACAATGAGCAGTTCTTC.

Only a few counts were recorded for this clone. The rearrangement uses TRBV6-1 and TRBJ1-6; no reliable D call. Germline V gene lookup returns CDR1 MNHNS and CDR2 SASEGT. V dropped 10 bases and J dropped 12 bases, with 16 bases sitting between them. The CDR3 has 12 amino acids. The CDR3 loop is CANGPLAIPLHF. Here the CDR3 DNA reads TGTGCCAACGGGCCGTTAGCTATACCCCTCCACTTT.

This chain joins TRBV7-9 and TRBJ1-3; D not certain. Germline V CDR1 and CDR2: SEHNR, FQNEAQ (reference sequence). This CDR3 has 17 residues. Trimming took off 6 bases at V and 0 bases at J, with 18 bases between the two ends. For the CDR3, the DNA is TGTGCCAGCAGTTTTACCTCGGACGGCAGCTCTGGAAACACCATATATTTT. It translates to CASSFTSDGSSGNTIYF.

The count of this clone is one. The chain joins TRBV9 to TRBJ2-1, with D perhaps matching TRBD1 (6 bases). V lost 4 bases and J 9 bases, leaving 14 bases between the germline ends. This CDR3 comprises 13 residues. Per germline, CDR1 SGDLS and CDR2 YYNGEE. CDR3: CASSPRQDGEQFF. Written as DNA, the CDR3 is TGTGCCAGCAGCCCACGACAGGACGGTGAGCAGTTCTTC.

Note on this clone: One junction end does not reproduce the germline sequence, and a read error may be involved. This chain joins TRBV27 and TRBJ2-5, with D unresolved. Looked up from germline, CDR1 is MNHEY and CDR2 is SMNVEV (reference sequence). This CDR3 is 13 amino acids long. CDR3 DNA sequence: TGTGCCAGCAGTTTAGACGTGACCAGTCGGTTTAACTTC. This sequence encodes CASSLDVTSRFNF.